These 23 T cell receptor beta chains came from one sample sequenced in a study of T cells expressing NK-cell markers (dated by TCRdb to 2020 to 2022). The method was 5' RACE. For sequencing, an Illumina HiSeq 2000 was employed. Following TCRdb reprocessing, every CDR3 protein sequence forms one entry, and DNA is not provided. The data table for this sample lists roughly 300,000 distinct CDR3 sequences. The ten largest clonotypes hold around 4.3% of the sample. Source material: blood T cells: a sorted CD56 or NKG2C T cell subset, CD4+ or CD8+ T cells, or bulk PBMC T cells (not recorded which). These receptors were collected from a woman between 18 and 69 years old in good health.

The V and J genes are TRBV20-1 and TRBJ2-1; the TCRdb call, TRBD1, lacks DNA for checking. The germline gives CDR1 DFQATT, CDR2 SNEGSKA (reference sequence). The length of the CDR3 is 14 residues. Here the CDR3 reads CSGQGGGTYNEQFF.

The J gene is TRBJ2-3, the V gene TRBV19; TCRdb proposes TRBD2, but this gene call is untestable without DNA. CDR1 LNHDA and CDR2 SQIVND come from the germline V gene (reference sequence). There are 12 residues in the CDR3. This chain's CDR3 is CASRLAGDTQYF.

V gene TRBV5-1 combines with J gene TRBJ2-7; the TCRdb call, TRBD2, lacks DNA for checking. The germline V gene encodes CDR1 SGHRS and CDR2 YFSETQ. The CDR3 extends over 17 amino acids. CDR3 sequence reads: CASSEGTSGRASYEQYF.

The chain carries TRBV7-2 and TRBJ1-2; TCRdb outputs TRBD1, but without DNA this stays unchecked. The CDR3 contains 16 residues. Germline-derived CDR1 and CDR2 are SGHTA and FQGNSA. The CDR3 loop is CASSPAPARGLGGYTF.

The chain combines TRBV7-8 with TRBJ2-5; absent DNA, TCRdb's TRBD1 call cannot be checked. Germline CDR1 is SGHVS and CDR2 is FQNEAQ. The CDR3 contains 15 residues. CDR3 protein: CASSRSTGTQETQYF.

CDR3 sequence: CSAGDFSSYEQYF. V is TRBV20-1 and J is TRBJ2-7; TCRdb's D call, TRBD2, is unchecked because there is no DNA. The germline V gene encodes CDR1 DFQATT and CDR2 SNEGSKA (reference sequence). The CDR3 consists of 13 residues.

The J gene is TRBJ2-3, the V gene TRBV20-1; TCRdb gives TRBD1 as the D gene, but with no DNA this cannot be confirmed. The CDR3 has 14 residues. CDR1 and CDR2 from the germline V gene are DFQATT and SNEGSKA (reference sequence). The CDR3 loop is CSARDTAPADTQYF.

The CDR3 loop is CASGQGVLYPYEQYF. The chain employs TRBV6-1 and TRBJ2-7; as DNA is missing, the TRBD1 call by TCRdb cannot be tested. Looked up from germline, CDR1 is MNHNS and CDR2 is SASEGT. The CDR3 runs 15 residues.

The V call is TRBV5-6, the J call TRBJ2-3; TCRdb gives TRBD1 as the D gene, but with no DNA this cannot be confirmed. In germline, CDR1 is SGHDT, CDR2 YYEEEE. This CDR3 is built from 17 residues. Here the CDR3 reads CASSWREGRGFTDTQYF.

The chain employs TRBV7-7 and TRBJ2-6. The CDR3 covers 14 residues. CDR1 and CDR2 from the germline V gene are SSHAT and FNYEAQ (reference sequence). CDR3 region: CASSWSSGANVLTF.

The chain joins TRBV20-1 to TRBJ2-3; the D call of TRBD2 rests on TCRdb alone, since no DNA is present to check it. Germline values: CDR1 DFQATT, CDR2 SNEGSKA (reference sequence). The CDR3 contains 13 residues. The CDR3 sequence: CSGVVAGADTQYF.

This CDR3 is CATSRVGINQPQHF. The genes are TRBV15 and TRBJ1-5. Germline V CDR1 and CDR2: LNHNV, YYDKDF (reference sequence). The CDR3 runs to 14 residues.

The rearrangement joins TRBV29-1 to TRBJ1-2; without DNA, the TCRdb call of TRBD1 cannot be checked. Germline lookup yields CDR1 SQVTM and CDR2 ANQGSEA. The CDR3 is 15 residues long. The chain's CDR3 is CSVEDLGPNNYGYTF.

This chain uses TRBV10-1 with TRBJ1-3. The CDR3 is made up of 13 amino acids. Germline V lookup: CDR1 WNHNN, CDR2 SYGVQD (reference sequence). CDR3 amino acids: CASSAGSGNTIYF.

This chain uses TRBV14 with TRBJ2-1; TCRdb lists TRBD2, though no DNA is available to test this call. The V gene's germline CDR1 is SGHDN and CDR2 FVKESK. The CDR3 is 13 residues long. The CDR3 loop reads CASSQGLVNEQFF.

This chain joins TRBV10-3 and TRBJ1-5. This CDR3 is built from 15 residues. Germline V CDR1 and CDR2: ENHRY, SYGVKD. CDR3: CAISGTEASGQPQHF.

The J gene is TRBJ2-5, the V gene TRBV7-2; TCRdb returns TRBD1, unconfirmable since there is no DNA. The CDR3 totals 14 residues. CDR1 SGHTA and CDR2 FQGNSA come from the germline V gene. The CDR3 here is CASTPANMGWTQYF.

The chain combines TRBV6-5 with TRBJ1-5. The germline V gene has CDR1 MNHEY and CDR2 SVGAGI. The CDR3 contains 15 residues. CDR3 region: CASSYSRQGGQPQHF.

This rearrangement joins TRBV7-2 to TRBJ2-1; TCRdb outputs TRBD1, but without DNA this stays unchecked. The CDR3 loop spans 16 amino acids. Germline CDR1 SGHTA, CDR2 FQGNSA. This chain's CDR3 is CASSPRDGGPYNEQFF. The whole variable domain, filled in from reference TRBV7-2 and TRBJ2-1, reads GAGVSQSPSNKVTEKGKDVELRCDPISGHTALYWYRQSLGQGLEFLIYFQGNSAPDKSGLPSDRFSAERTGGSVSTLTIQRTQQEDSAVYLCASSPRDGGPYNEQFFGPGTRLTVL.

This sequence joins TRBV5-1 and TRBJ1-1; TCRdb's D call of TRBD1 is untestable without DNA. Per germline, CDR1 SGHRS and CDR2 YFSETQ. CDR3 length: 16 residues. CDR3 protein: CASSLVQGARSTEAFF.

The chain uses TRBV11-2 and TRBJ2-3. This CDR3 has 15 amino acids. CDR1 SGHAT and CDR2 FQNNGV come from the germline V gene. CDR3 loop: CASSLEGLATDTQYF. The complete variable domain, with remaining parts taken from reference TRBV11-2 and TRBJ2-3, reads EAGVAQSPRYKIIEKRQSVAFWCNPISGHATLYWYQQILGQGPKLLIQFQNNGVVDDSQLPKDRFSAERLKGVDSTLKIQPAKLEDSAVYLCASSLEGLATDTQYFGPGTRLTVL.

The chain links TRBV6-2 or TRBV6-3 to TRBJ2-3; TCRdb gives TRBD1 as the D gene, but with no DNA this cannot be confirmed. Per the germline V gene, CDR1 is MNHEY and CDR2 is SVGEGT. The CDR3 runs to 15 residues. CDR3 region: CASSDRSGSSDTQYF.

The CDR3 loop reads CASRGLVGELFF. The genes are TRBV2 and TRBJ2-2; the TCRdb call, TRBD2, lacks DNA for checking. Germline CDR1 reads SNHLY; CDR2 reads FYNNEI. The CDR3 sequence is 12 residues long.